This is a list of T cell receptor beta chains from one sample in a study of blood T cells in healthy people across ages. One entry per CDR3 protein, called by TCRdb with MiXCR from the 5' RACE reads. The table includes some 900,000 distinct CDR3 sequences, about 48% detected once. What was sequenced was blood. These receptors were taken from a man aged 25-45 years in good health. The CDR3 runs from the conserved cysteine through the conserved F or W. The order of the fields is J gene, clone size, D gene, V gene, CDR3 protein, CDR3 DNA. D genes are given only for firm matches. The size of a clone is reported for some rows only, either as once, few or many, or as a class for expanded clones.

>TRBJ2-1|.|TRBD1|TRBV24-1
CATSDPGGRDEQFF
TGTGCCACCAGTGACCCAGGGGGTAGGGATGAGCAGTTCTTC
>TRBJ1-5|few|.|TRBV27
CASSPSRSGTPGGQPQHF
TGTGCCAGCAGTCCATCGAGATCCGGGACTCCGGGCGGTCAGCCCCAGCATTTT
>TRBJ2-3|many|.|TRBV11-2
CASSLTQGLGDTQYF
TGTGCCAGCAGCTTAACGCAGGGACTTGGGGATACGCAGTATTTT
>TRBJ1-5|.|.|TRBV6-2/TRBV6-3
CASRLYSANNQLQHF
TGTGCCAGCAGGCTATATTCGGCGAACAATCAGCTCCAGCATTTT
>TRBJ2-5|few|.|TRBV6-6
CASREGGGETQYF
TGTGCCAGCAGGGAAGGGGGAGGAGAGACCCAGTACTTC
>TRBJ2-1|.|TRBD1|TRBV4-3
CASCVDREYNEQFF
TGCGCCAGCTGCGTGGACAGGGAGTACAATGAGCAGTTCTTC
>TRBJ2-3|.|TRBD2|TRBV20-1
CSARSPTSGGSDTQYF
TGCAGTGCTAGATCCCCGACTAGCGGGGGGTCAGATACGCAGTATTTT
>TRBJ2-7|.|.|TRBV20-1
CSARRGIPYEQYF
TGCAGTGCTAGACGGGGCATTCCCTACGAGCAGTACTTC
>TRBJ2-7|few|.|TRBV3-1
CASSQSANSYEQYF
TGTGCCAGCAGCCAAAGCGCGAACTCCTACGAGCAGTACTTC
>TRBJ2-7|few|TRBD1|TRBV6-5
CASRLSGTGTYEQYF
TGTGCCAGCAGACTCTCCGGGACAGGGACCTACGAGCAGTACTTC
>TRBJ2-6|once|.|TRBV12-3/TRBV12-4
CASSNLAVSSGANVRTF
TGTGCCAGCAGTAACCTAGCCGTAAGCTCTGGGGCCAACGTCCGGACTTTC
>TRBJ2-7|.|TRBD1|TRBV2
CASNPGQGHEQYF
TGTGCCAGCAACCCGGGACAGGGCCACGAGCAGTACTTC
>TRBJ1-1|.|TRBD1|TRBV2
CASSRDRGSNTEAFF
TGTGCCAGCAGTCGGGACAGGGGATCGAACACTGAAGCTTTCTTT
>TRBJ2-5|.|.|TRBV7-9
CASSFSDSQETQYF
TGTGCCAGCAGCTTCTCGGACAGCCAAGAGACCCAGTACTTC
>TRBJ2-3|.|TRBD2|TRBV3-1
CASSQAQRGVDTQYF
TGTGCCAGCAGCCAAGCCCAGCGGGGGGTAGATACGCAGTATTTT
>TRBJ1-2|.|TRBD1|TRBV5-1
CASSLARTGPNGYTF
TGCGCCAGCAGCTTGGCCAGGACAGGCCCGAATGGCTACACCTTC
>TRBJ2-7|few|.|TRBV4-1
CASSQDSGPTYEQYF
TGCGCCAGCAGCCAAGATTCGGGGCCCACCTACGAGCAGTACTTC
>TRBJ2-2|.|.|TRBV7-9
CASSFRTPHGAGELFF
TGTGCCAGCAGCTTCCGTACTCCACACGGGGCCGGGGAGCTGTTTTTT
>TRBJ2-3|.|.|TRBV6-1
CASLGQGGTDTQYF
TGTGCCAGCTTAGGGCAGGGTGGCACAGATACGCAGTATTTT
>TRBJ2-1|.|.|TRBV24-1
CATSPALSYNEQFF
TGTGCCACCAGTCCAGCTCTTTCCTACAATGAGCAGTTCTTC
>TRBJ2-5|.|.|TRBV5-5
CASSSPRSGVQTQYF
TGTGCCAGCAGTTCCCCTAGGAGTGGTGTTCAGACCCAGTACTTC
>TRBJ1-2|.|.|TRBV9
CASSGSTNQGSYYGYTF
TGTGCCAGCTCTGGCTCTACAAATCAGGGGTCCTACTATGGCTACACCTTC
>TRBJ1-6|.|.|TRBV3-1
CASSRDIRGSPLHF
TGTGCCAGCAGCCGAGACATACGGGGGTCACCCCTCCACTTT
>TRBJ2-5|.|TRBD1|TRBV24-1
CATSDPGQEETQYF
TGTGCCACCAGTGACCCTGGACAGGAAGAGACCCAGTACTTC
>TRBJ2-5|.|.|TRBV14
CASSPGGNRETQYF
TGTGCCAGCAGCCCAGGGGGGAATCGAGAGACCCAGTACTTC
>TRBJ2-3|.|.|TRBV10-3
CAISQGGTDTQYF
TGTGCCATCAGCCAAGGCGGCACAGATACGCAGTATTTT
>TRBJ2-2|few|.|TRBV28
CASSPPGRMNTGELFF
TGTGCCAGCAGCCCCCCGGGACGGATGAACACCGGGGAGCTGTTTTTT
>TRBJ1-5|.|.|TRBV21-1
CASSKRTYQPQHF
TGTGCCAGCAGCAAAAGGACCTATCAGCCCCAGCATTTT
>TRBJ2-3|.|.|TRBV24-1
CATSVTGDSTDTQYF
TGTGCCACCAGTGTTACCGGGGACAGCACAGATACGCAGTATTTT
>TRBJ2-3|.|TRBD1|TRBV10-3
CAIGGQGAHEDTQYF
TGTGCCATCGGAGGACAGGGGGCCCACGAGGATACGCAGTATTTT
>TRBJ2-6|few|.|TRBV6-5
CASSYSGGSSGANVLTF
TGTGCCAGCAGTTACTCGGGCGGTAGCTCTGGGGCCAACGTCCTGACTTTC
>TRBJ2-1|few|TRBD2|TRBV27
CASSSVAGGPNEQFF
TGTGCCAGCAGTTCCGTAGCGGGGGGGCCTAATGAGCAGTTCTTC
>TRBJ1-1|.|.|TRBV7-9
CASSLASGRENAFF
TGTGCCAGCAGCTTAGCATCAGGCAGGGAAAATGCTTTCTTT
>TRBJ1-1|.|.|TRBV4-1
CASSQEVLGVAFF
TGCGCCAGCAGCCAAGAGGTCTTGGGGGTTGCTTTCTTT
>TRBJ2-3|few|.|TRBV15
CATSRDSARTDTQYF
TGTGCCACCAGCAGAGATTCCGCCAGGACAGATACGCAGTATTTT
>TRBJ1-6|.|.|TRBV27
CASSRPRDKGNSPLHF
TGTGCCAGCAGCCGCCCCCGGGACAAGGGCAATTCACCCCTCCACTTT
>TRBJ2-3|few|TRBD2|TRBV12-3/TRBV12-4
CASSGLAGLTQYF
TGTGCCAGCAGCGGACTAGCGGGCCTTACGCAGTATTTT